The T cell receptor (beta chain) described here comes from a study of T-cell reconstitution after alpha-beta-depleted transplantation in children. Researchers prepared the TCRbeta library using unique molecular identifiers, the study reports. MiXCR, applied by TCRdb to the PCR reads, yields one record per CDR3 protein. The table records around 200,000 distinct CDR3 sequences, 9.5% to 13% of them present only once. Study-level points and caveats: Expanded graft clones numbering several hundred reportedly gave rise to alpha-beta T cells about two months after transplant. Surviving recipient T cells and thymic progenitors produced the high day-60 TCRbeta diversity seen in some patients.

This clonotype has a handful of counts. The antigen is undetermined. Germline V gives CDR1 KGHSH, CDR2 LQKENI. CDR3 size: 12 residues. Trimming pared 3 bases from V and 3 bases from J, leaving 5 bases between. The source material was PBMCs, sampled before TCRalphabeta/CD19-depleted stem cell transplant. The gene calls are TRBV18 and TRBJ1-2; D is unresolved. The clonotype originates from a child under two years old with acute myeloid leukemia, due to receive a stem cell transplant. The CDR3 reads CASSPVDYGYTF. The CDR3 nucleotides are TGTGCCAGCTCACCCGTCGACTATGGCTACACCTTC. The entire variable domain, with the rest obtained from reference TRBV18 and TRBJ1-2, is as follows: NAGVMQNPRHLVRRRGQEARLRCSPMKGHSHVYWYRQLPEEGLKFMVYLQKENIIDESGMPKERFSAEFPKEGPSILRIQQVVRGDSAAYFCASSPVDYGYTFGSGTRLTVV.